This T cell receptor (beta chain) was observed in a study of tumor-infiltrating lymphocytes in primary liver carcinoma (dated by TCRdb to about 2017). For the wider study: Hepatocellular carcinoma (four) or combined HCC and intrahepatic cholangiocarcinoma (one) was present in the five patients, who were three men and two women aged 30 to 69 years. Each sample produced about 3.5 to 8 million productive TCRbeta reads, and read depth showed no significant difference between tissue types. Repertoires from technical replicates were highly reproducible, with mean shared-clone rates near 0.89 and correlation coefficients above 0.98. For each liver tumor, the study sampled five regions along with adjacent normal tissue and blood, and applied TCRbeta repertoire sequencing, expression microarrays and whole-exome sequencing. TCRbeta repertoire sequencing covered roughly 35 specimens from 5 patients: around 25 tumor regions, 5 adjacent noncancerous liver tissues and 5 peripheral blood samples. The roughly 24 tumor region samples were profiled with Agilent mRNA microarrays so that TCRbeta repertoire diversity could be related to the local molecular phenotype. The five patients had tumors staged T1-T3 N0M0, with maximum diameters ranging from roughly 4.2 to 11 cm. General conclusions and limits of the study: A significantly larger repertoire fraction was made up by the top 250 clones in tumors than in blood (p = 0.039). Only about 8-25% of top clones were found in all five regions of a tumor, suggesting spatial heterogeneity of tumor-infiltrating T cells. Because sequencing covered only the TCR beta chain and unpaired alpha chains were not captured, true repertoire diversity is likely underestimated. Consistent with antigen-driven expansion, pairs of tumor regions showed higher repertoire overlap (mean roughly 36%) than either tumor-adjacent pairs (around 17%) or tumor-blood pairs (roughly 15%). Because the samples were bulk and unsorted, CD4+ and CD8+ T cell repertoires could not be compared. Only a few patients were included in the study, and the authors note that the findings should be validated in a larger study.

Starting from approximately 500 ng total RNA, TCRbeta-specific cDNA was produced by reverse transcription with a constant-region primer and ProtoScript II reverse transcriptase. TCRbeta libraries were built with three nested multiplex PCR rounds, a slightly modified ARM-PCR procedure. Multiplex TRBV1-TRBV30 forward primers and a Cbeta reverse primer were used in the first two PCR rounds, each of which was run for approximately 10 cycles. Sample barcodes and Illumina adapters were attached in a final 25-cycle PCR using Deep VentR polymerase. Before sequencing, amplicons of 200-500 bp were purified from gel using a QIAquick gel extraction kit. TCRbeta amplicons were sequenced on an Illumina HiSeq 2500 with 250-bp paired-end reads. The study's processing was this. Trimmomatic v0.33 was used to quality-trim the reads, and FLASH v1.2.11 was used to merge paired reads so that full CDR3 sequences could be recovered. V, D and J germline segments were assigned to the rearranged TCRbeta sequences by MiGEC v1.2.1b. Clonotype statistics and Shannon-Wiener diversity indices were computed with VDJtools v1.0.0. To cut down on sampling bias, every analysis after diversity analysis relied on just the 250 most abundant clonotypes from each sample. TCRdb passed the public sequencing reads through fastp at Q25 and MiXCR, retaining productive beta sequences. Records with the same CDR3 protein are collapsed into one entry carrying the most frequent genes and DNA. TCRdb, not the original authors, processed these V and J calls. Counted in this sample were some 190,000 distinct CDR3 sequences; around four fifths of them appeared once. The ten largest clones capture about a sixth of the sample.

Including the terminal cysteine and phenylalanine, the CDR3 comprises 15 residues. Left in the record is the CDR3 DNA by itself, 45 bases read in frame from the first base. Based on the germline V gene, the CDR1 and CDR2 sequences are SGHRS and YFSETQ. Total RNA and DNA were co-extracted without cell sorting from about 19-30 mg of bulk tissue using the AllPrep DNA/RNA mini kit. Surgical resection was performed in China between 2015 and early 2016 on about 5 patients with histopathologically diagnosed primary liver carcinoma. Patients had chronic HBV infection and were treatment-naive at sampling. Five spatially separated regions were sampled from each tumor: the superior, inferior, left-lateral and right-lateral poles, plus the tumor centre. Histological examination found more than 75% viable tumor cells in every tumor sample. Each fresh piece of tumor and adjacent tissue was cut in two, with one half stored in RNAlater at -80 degrees C and the other half sent for histology.

Only a few counts were recorded for this clonotype. Its target antigen remains unknown. A much larger clone differs from this one at a single base, so this may be a read error. This chain is built from TRBV5-1 and TRBJ2-1; the D element could tentatively be TRBD1 or TRBD2, as 5 bases agree for each. The receptor comes from a man aged 40-49 years with primary liver carcinoma and hepatitis B virus infection. The sequenced material came from tumor tissue from primary liver carcinoma. The bases are TGCGCCAGCAGCTTAAGTCAGGGAAGGAGGAATGAGCAGTTATTC. It translates to CASSLSQGRRNEQLF.